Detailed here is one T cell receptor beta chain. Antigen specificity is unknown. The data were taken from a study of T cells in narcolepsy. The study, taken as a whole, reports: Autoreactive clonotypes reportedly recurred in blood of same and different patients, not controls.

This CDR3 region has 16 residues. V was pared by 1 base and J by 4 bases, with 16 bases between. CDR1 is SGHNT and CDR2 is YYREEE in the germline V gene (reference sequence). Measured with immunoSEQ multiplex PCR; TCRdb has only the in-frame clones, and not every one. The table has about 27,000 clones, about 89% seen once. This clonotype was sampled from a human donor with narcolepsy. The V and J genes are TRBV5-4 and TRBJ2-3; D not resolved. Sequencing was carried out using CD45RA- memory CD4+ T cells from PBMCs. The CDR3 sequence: CASSLTPPPSADTQYF. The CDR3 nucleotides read TGTGCCAGCAGCTTGACCCCACCCCCAAGTGCAGATACGCAGTATTTT.